This TCR beta chain was recorded in a study of blood T cell repertoires in COVID-19 (TCRdb year 2020). About the study as a whole: Collaborator samples came from the United States, Italy and Spain and covered acute and convalescent phases of COVID-19. The material from the prospective study consisted of cDNA or gDNA derived from T cells, B-cell-depleted T cells, or PBMCs. The dataset comprised deeply sampled blood TCRbeta repertoires from subjects exposed to, actively infected with, or recovered from COVID-19. The repertoires were made available in a free public database intended to serve as a resource for research on the immune response to SARS-CoV-2. The samples were drawn from the first 160 participants of the ongoing ImmuneRACE study and from 950 to 1,500 subjects provided by 6 global collaborators. A de-identified subject ID, COVID-19 status, age in years and sex were almost always included in the sample metadata. Where available, HLA class I and class II types were obtained from metadata supplied by the sample provider rather than from assay-based typing. The full study reports these points: How much clinical and demographic metadata was included differed by source and by participant, and the metadata was provided uncurated.

TCRbeta CDR3 regions were amplified from genomic DNA by means of the immunoSEQ Assay, a bias-controlled multiplex PCR. The authors' analysis ran thus. The number of nucleated cells in each sample was estimated by amplification of reference gene primers within the assay. Sequence reads were collapsed and filtered to measure the absolute abundance of every unique TCRbeta CDR3 rearrangement. For each sample, productive Simpson clonality was calculated as the square root of Simpson's diversity index across productive rearrangements. TCRdb mirrors the immuneACCESS table, restricted to in-frame sequences. Some clones are absent from its copies; in checked studies, under half trace to an unresolved V gene, and the reason for the others is unknown. That table gives V, J and clone size, and the DNA gave D and trimming. In all, the sample holds about 71,000 clones, and 85% to 90% of those were seen once. The ten largest clonotypes hold approximately 4.6% of the sample.

The CDR3 goes from the cysteine to the phenylalanine over 14 residues. The retained sequence is limited to the CDR3, 42 bases, with the frame set at the first base. V is pared back by 2 bases and J by 7 bases, with 14 bases lying between the germline termini. CDR1 and CDR2 are drawn from the germline V gene: SGHTA, FQGNSA. As for this clone: Its antigen target is currently unknown. Base qualities were left out, and no much larger clone turns up one base away.

Each collaborating institution followed its own protocols to collect whole blood in K2EDTA tubes. For TCRbeta analysis, collaborator samples were shipped as frozen whole blood, as isolated PBMCs, or as DNA extracted from either sample type. Here the chain combines TRBV7-2 and TRBJ1-1; a tentative D call is TRBD1 (5 bases match). The source of this sequence is a man aged 80 or over with acute or convalescent COVID-19. The sequenced sample consisted of peripheral blood. The encoded CDR3 is CASSLNQGMGEAFF. The nucleotides are TGTGCCAGCAGCTTAAATCAGGGTATGGGTGAAGCTTTCTTT.